This passage covers 26 T cell receptor beta chains from one sample sequenced in a study of type 1 and type 2 diabetes patients. The PCR template was genomic DNA. A primer set of 30 forward and 13 reverse primers amplified the CDR3. TCRdb re-derived calls from the multiplex PCR reads in MiXCR, one entry per CDR3 protein. The repertoire holds 250,000 or so distinct CDR3 sequences, with over 45% as singletons. The specimen was peripheral blood mononuclear cells (PBMCs). These receptors all stem from a man aged 18 to 30 with type 2 diabetes.

This chain joins TRBV30 and TRBJ2-5, with 8 nucleotides matching TRBD2. The J call is in doubt because the DNA end fits TRBJ2-1 better. The CDR3 extends over 14 amino acids. CDR1 is GTSNPN and CDR2 is SVGIG in the germline V gene (reference sequence). The CDR3 coding sequence is TGTGCCTGGAGGGGACTAGGCGAGTACAATGAGCAGTTCTTC. Amino acids: CAWRGLGEYNEQFF.

The table lists this clonotype with a few counts. This chain uses TRBV4-1 with TRBJ2-7; 7 positions agree with TRBD1. V shed 2 bases, J shed 3 bases, and the junction held 7 bases outside the gene matches. Germline V gene data show CDR1 as MGHRA and CDR2 as YSYEKL. The length of the CDR3 is 15 residues. The CDR3 DNA reads TGCGCCAGCAGCCAAATCGGGACAGATGACTACGAGCAGTACTTC. Protein product: CASSQIGTDDYEQYF.

J is TRBJ2-5 and V is TRBV2, with 9 nucleotides matching TRBD2. V shed 5 bases, J shed 5 bases, and the junction held 6 bases outside the gene matches. CDR1 is SNHLY, CDR2 FYNNEI, per germline. The CDR3 has 14 residues. This CDR3 is CASSWTSAQETQYF. CDR3 nucleotide sequence: TGTGCCAGCAGTTGGACTAGCGCTCAGGAGACCCAGTACTTC. Based on the CDR3 plus reference TRBV2 and TRBJ2-5, the full variable domain is EPEVTQTPSHQVTQMGQEVILRCVPISNHLYFYWYRQILGQKVEFLVSFYNNEISEKSEIFDDQFSVERPDGSNFTLKIRSTKLEDSAMYFCASSWTSAQETQYFGPGTRLLVL.

The chain joins TRBV28 to TRBJ1-1, with D hard to call. Germline V gene lookup returns CDR1 MDHEN and CDR2 SYDVKM. V shed 1 base and J shed 5 bases, with 17 bases lying between them. CDR3 length: 16 amino acids. CDR3 sequence: CASSLSLQNRGTEAFF. In nucleotides, the CDR3 is TGTGCCAGCAGTTTATCCCTACAGAACCGCGGGACTGAAGCTTTCTTT.

The count of this clonotype is one. The V call is TRBV7-9, the J call TRBJ1-4, with TRBD1 matching 8 bases. This CDR3 has 14 residues. After removal of 6 bases from V and 7 bases from J, the junction contained 7 bases not matched to a gene. In germline, CDR1 is SEHNR, CDR2 FQNEAQ (reference sequence). The CDR3 nucleotides are TGTGCCAGCAGACCAGGGGGCGCCCGTGAAAAACTGTTTTTT. Protein sequence: CASRPGGAREKLFF.

This clonotype was detected only once. Possible read error: a much larger clone is one base away. The chain uses TRBV15 and TRBJ1-6; the D is unclear. Looked up from germline, CDR1 is LNHNV and CDR2 is YYDKDF (reference sequence). The CDR3 runs to 12 residues. V was clipped by 5 bases and J by 8 bases, with 7 bases between them. The CDR3 DNA follows: TGTGCCACCAGCTTTACAGATTCACCCCTCCACTTT. This gives the protein CATSFTDSPLHF.

This chain uses TRBV7-6 with TRBJ2-1; D tentatively fits TRBD1 or TRBD2 (5 bases each). The J call is doubtful: the DNA matches TRBJ2-7 better. The length of the CDR3 is 18 residues. The germline gives CDR1 SGHVS, CDR2 FNYEAQ. The CDR3 loop is CASSQDNLSEGRAYEQYF. The CDR3 DNA sequence: TGTGCCAGCAGCCAAGATAATCTGAGTGAGGGCAGGGCGTACGAGCAGTACTTC.

This clonotype has ten or more counts. The gene calls are TRBV2 and TRBJ1-1; unclear D gene. V lost 5 bases to trimming and J lost 1 base, with 8 bases between them. Germline V gene data show CDR1 as SNHLY and CDR2 as FYNNEI. CDR3 size: 13 residues. For the CDR3, the DNA is TGTGCCAGCAGTCGGTCGGAGAACACTGAAGCTTTCTTT. Its translation is CASSRSENTEAFF. The entire variable domain, with the rest obtained from reference TRBV2 and TRBJ1-1, is as follows: EPEVTQTPSHQVTQMGQEVILRCVPISNHLYFYWYRQILGQKVEFLVSFYNNEISEKSEIFDDQFSVERPDGSNFTLKIRSTKLEDSAMYFCASSRSENTEAFFGQGTRLTVV.

This rearrangement joins TRBV20-1 to TRBJ2-2; D not resolved. The CDR3 covers 14 residues. CDR1 is DFQATT, CDR2 SNEGSKA, per germline (reference sequence). V gave up 0 bases and J gave up 4 bases, with 9 bases separating them. This chain's CDR3 is CSARDLRITGELFF. The CDR3 nucleotides are TGCAGTGCTAGAGATCTGAGAATCACCGGGGAGCTGTTTTTT.

There are a few counts of this clonotype. DNA of the CDR3: TGTGCCACTAAAATTAGAGATAACACTGAAGCTTTCTTT. Translation: CATKIRDNTEAFF. This rearrangement joins TRBV12-3 or TRBV12-4 to TRBJ1-1; D ambiguous. Trimming left V 10 bases short and J 2 bases short, with 14 bases between. The CDR3 sequence is 13 residues long.

The gene calls are TRBV19 and TRBJ2-1, with TRBD2 matching over 7 bases. The germline gives CDR1 LNHDA, CDR2 SQIVND (reference sequence). V dropped 3 bases and J dropped 2; count of bases not matched to a gene: 4. This CDR3 comprises 15 residues. The CDR3: CASSMGRGPYNEQFF. CDR3 DNA sequence: TGTGCCAGTAGTATGGGGAGGGGACCCTACAATGAGCAGTTCTTC.

The rearrangement joins TRBV5-4 to TRBJ2-7; 9 bases line up with TRBD2. Trimming cost V 2 bases and J 4 bases; bases outside gene matches: 7. Per the germline V gene, CDR1 is SGHNT and CDR2 is YYREEE (reference sequence). The CDR3 totals 15 residues. The CDR3 DNA follows: TGTGCCAGCAGCTTCGGGCGACTAGCGGAATACGAGCAGTACTTC. Protein: CASSFGRLAEYEQYF. The full variable domain, with the rest looked up from reference TRBV5-4 and TRBJ2-7, is ETGVTQSPTHLIKTRGQQVTLRCSSQSGHNTVSWYQQALGQGPQFIFQYYREEENGRGNFPPRFSGLQFPNYSSELNVNALELDDSALYLCASSFGRLAEYEQYFGPGTRLTVT.

The chain links TRBV19 to TRBJ1-5; D remains unclear. Trimming took 7 bases from V and 8 from J, leaving 18 bases between them. This CDR3 has 14 residues. From germline, CDR1 is LNHDA and CDR2 SQIVND (reference sequence). In nucleotides, the CDR3 is TGTGCCAGTAATGGAAGGAACAGCGTTAAGCCCCAGCATTTT. Residues: CASNGRNSVKPQHF.

The J gene is TRBJ1-1, the V gene TRBV19, with D maybe TRBD1 (5 bases). Deletions cut 1 base from V and 6 bases from J, with 18 bases between. This CDR3 is 16 amino acids long. CDR1 and CDR2 from the germline V gene are LNHDA and SQIVND (reference sequence). Written as DNA, the CDR3 is TGTGCCAGTAGTATAGGAGGTTGGGGGGAGACGGCTGAAGCTTTCTTT. It translates to CASSIGGWGETAEAFF.

The V gene is TRBV7-2, the J gene TRBJ2-2; 9 bases fit TRBD1. The germline V gene has CDR1 SGHTA and CDR2 FQGNSA. With 6 bases clipped from V and 3 bases from J, the junction kept 20 bases outside the gene matches. This CDR3 contains 20 residues. As DNA, the CDR3 is TGTGCCAGCAGTGAGTCCGCGGACAGGGGCCGCCCCTTGGACACCGGGGAGCTGTTTTTT. Protein: CASSESADRGRPLDTGELFF.

Notes on this clonotype: The junction differs from germline at one of its ends, possibly a read error. The CDR3: CASSDSREFQETQCF. As DNA, the CDR3 is TGTGCCAGCAGTGACTCCCGGGAGTTCCAAGAGACCCAGTGCTTC. The rearrangement links TRBV25-1 to TRBJ2-5; D is possibly TRBD2 (6 bases). The CDR3 contains 15 residues. The germline V gene has CDR1 MGHDK and CDR2 SYGVNS.

This clonotype has only a few counts. The CDR3 end shows no conserved phenylalanine or tryptophan, and so a read error is likely. The CDR3 is CASSLTTGVQSPLHL. CDR3 DNA: TGTGCCAGCAGCTTAACGACGGGTGTGCAGTCACCCCTCCACCTT. V usage is TRBV7-3 and J usage is TRBJ1-6, with D uncertain. Germline CDR1 is SGHTA and CDR2 is FQGTGA. Trimming pared 0 bases from V and 10 bases from J, leaving 13 bases between. This CDR3 is 15 amino acids long.

This sequence joins TRBV7-3 and TRBJ2-1; 7 nucleotides line up with TRBD2. The CDR3 runs 16 residues. The V gene's germline CDR1 is SGHTA and CDR2 FQGTGA. The trim removed 11 bases at V and 3 bases at J, leaving 16 bases unmatched. The CDR3: CAWSVWREPGYNEQFF. DNA for the CDR3: TGTGCCTGGAGTGTTTGGCGGGAGCCGGGCTACAATGAGCAGTTCTTC.

The genes are TRBV20-1 and TRBJ1-6, with D possibly being TRBD1 (5 bases). Trimming took 7 bases from V and 7 from J, leaving 14 bases between them. This CDR3 has 13 amino acids. Germline V gene sequence: CDR1 DFQATT, CDR2 SNEGSKA (reference sequence). CDR3 loop: CSVTPGRNSPLHF. The CDR3 DNA follows: TGCAGTGTTACCCCAGGGAGGAATTCACCCCTCCACTTT.

This chain joins TRBV10-1 and TRBJ2-5; TRBD2 agrees at 8 bases. From germline, CDR1 is WNHNN and CDR2 SYGVQD (reference sequence). Trimming at V came to 0 bases and at J to 1 base, leaving 10 bases not matched to a gene. The CDR3 covers 18 residues. CDR3 residues: CASSESSQRGIIQETQYF. Written as DNA, the CDR3 is TGCGCCAGCAGTGAGTCCTCCCAGCGGGGGATAATCCAAGAGACCCAGTACTTC.

The chain carries TRBV19 and TRBJ1-5; D is unresolved. The CDR3 sequence is 15 residues long. CDR1 is LNHDA, CDR2 SQIVND, per germline (reference sequence). Trimming left V 3 bases short and J 2 bases short, with 11 bases between. CDR3 bases: TGTGCCAGTAGTATGGACGGCCGGGGCAATCAGCCCCAGCATTTT. It encodes CASSMDGRGNQPQHF.

DNA for the CDR3: TGTGCCAGCAGCTTAGTTGATCAGCCCCAGCATTTT. Translation: CASSLVDQPQHF. The chain links TRBV7-3 to TRBJ1-5; D uncertain. V was clipped by 2 bases and J by 5 bases, with 4 bases between them. Germline V gives CDR1 SGHTA, CDR2 FQGTGA. This CDR3 comprises 12 residues.

There are many counts of this clonotype. The V call is TRBV2, the J call TRBJ1-1; perhaps TRBD1 as D (5 bases). The CDR3 has 10 residues. V shed 5 bases and J shed 11 bases, with 9 bases lying between them. Germline V gives CDR1 SNHLY, CDR2 FYNNEI. CDR3 coding DNA: TGTGCCAGCAGTTTGACAGTCGCTTTCTTT. It yields the protein CASSLTVAFF.

V usage is TRBV4-1 and J usage is TRBJ2-7; tentative D call: TRBD2 (5 bases). This CDR3 region has 13 residues. The ends were cut back, 1 base at V and 3 bases at J, with 7 bases in the middle. Germline CDR1 reads MGHRA; CDR2 reads YSYEKL. The CDR3 region is CASSQVRDYEQYF. CDR3 in DNA: TGCGCCAGCAGCCAAGTACGGGACTACGAGCAGTACTTC.

The V and J genes are TRBV14 and TRBJ2-5; 10 bases fit TRBD2. The end of the DNA fits TRBJ2-1 better, so the J call may be wrong. This CDR3 is 14 amino acids long. The germline gives CDR1 SGHDN, CDR2 FVKESK. The chain's CDR3 is CASRLTSGRDEQFF. In DNA form, the CDR3 reads TGTGCCAGCAGACTAACGAGCGGGAGGGATGAGCAGTTCTTC.

As DNA, the CDR3 is TGTGCCAGCACCGCCACAGGGGGTATCTATGGCTACACCTTC. This sequence encodes CASTATGGIYGYTF. V gene TRBV28 combines with J gene TRBJ1-2; 8 nucleotides agree with TRBD1. Germline V gene lookup returns CDR1 MDHEN and CDR2 SYDVKM. With V trimmed by 7 bases and J by 4 bases, 8 bases remained unmatched. This CDR3 comprises 14 residues.